Listed below are T cell receptor beta chains from one sample, sequenced in a study of patients and donors after allogeneic stem cell transplantation. TCRdb analysed the RT-PCR reads with MiXCR anew, one entry per CDR3 protein. The data contain some 200,000 distinct CDR3 sequences, roughly two fifths of them singletons. Source material: blood, either unsorted or a sorted T cell fraction (not recorded which). These TCRs come from a human donor who was either an allogeneic HSCT recipient or a stem cell or donor lymphocyte infusion donor (not recorded which). It is not recorded whose cells these are; they may come from a transplant donor. Each CDR3 is given with its conserved first and last residue. Each record gives: CDR3 DNA, CDR3 protein, V gene, clone size, D gene, J gene. D genes are given only for firm matches. Clone size is shown for a subset of rows, as once, few, many or a class of expanded clone.

TGTGCCAGCACCATAAGCGGGGTTGGAGGCTACACCTTC | CASTISGVGGYTF | TRBV12-3/TRBV12-4 | . | . | TRBJ1-2
TGTGCCAGTAGTCCCTGGAACACTGAAGCTTTCTTT | CASSPWNTEAFF | TRBV19 | . | . | TRBJ1-1
TGCAGTGCTAGAGACTGGAGACAGGTCATAAAGGCTAACTATGGCTACACCTTC | CSARDWRQVIKANYGYTF | TRBV20-1 | . | . | TRBJ1-2
TGTGCCAGCAGTCGGGTGAACACTGAAGCTTTCTTT | CASSRVNTEAFF | TRBV6-5 | many | . | TRBJ1-1
TGTGCCAGCACCATCCCCAGGGGGCTAGCGAACACCGGGGAGCTGTTTTTT | CASTIPRGLANTGELFF | TRBV12-3/TRBV12-4 | . | TRBD1 | TRBJ2-2
TGTGCCAGCAGTTCTCCGGACACCCTGAGCAATCAGCCCCAGCATTTT | CASSSPDTLSNQPQHF | TRBV28 | few | . | TRBJ1-5
TGTGCCAGCAGCCGACTGAGACTCCGACAGGGAGGGTCGACAGATACGCAGTATTTT | CASSRLRLRQGGSTDTQYF | TRBV14 | once | . | TRBJ2-3
TGCAGTGCAACGACAGGGGTTAGCAATCAGCCCCAGCATTTT | CSATTGVSNQPQHF | TRBV20-1 | . | TRBD1 | TRBJ1-5
TGTGCCAGCAGCGAGCTAAATTCACCCCTCCACTTT | CASSELNSPLHF | TRBV7-9 | few | . | TRBJ1-6
TGCGCCAGCAGCACGACAGGGGGCGTTTCCGGGGAGCTGTTTTTT | CASSTTGGVSGELFF | TRBV5-1 | once | TRBD1 | TRBJ2-2
TGTGCCAGCGGACAGGGGTCTGGAAACACCATATATTTT | CASGQGSGNTIYF | TRBV9 | . | TRBD1 | TRBJ1-3
TGTGCCAGCAGCCAATCAGGGGGTGTAGGTGGCTACACCTTC | CASSQSGGVGGYTF | TRBV16 | . | . | TRBJ1-2
TGCGCCAGCAGCCCCCCTAGCGGGAGGGCCGGGGAGCAGTTCTTC | CASSPPSGRAGEQFF | TRBV5-1 | . | TRBD2 | TRBJ2-1
TGTGCCAGCAGCTTATTGGGGACAGGGAGGAACACTGAAGCTTTCTTT | CASSLLGTGRNTEAFF | TRBV7-2 | few | TRBD1 | TRBJ1-1
TGTGCCAGCAGTTACCCGGGGAGGGTCGGTGGAAACACCATATATTTT | CASSYPGRVGGNTIYF | TRBV6-6 | few | . | TRBJ1-3
TGTGCCAGCACTCTGGGGGATACGCAGTATTTT | CASTLGDTQYF | TRBV6-5 | . | . | TRBJ2-3
TGTGCCAGCAGGCCCCCGGGTGGGACTGAAGCTTTCTTT | CASRPPGGTEAFF | TRBV6-5 | . | . | TRBJ1-1
TGCGCCAGCAGCTTACTGATGGGTAAGGACACTGAAGCTTTCTTT | CASSLLMGKDTEAFF | TRBV5-1 | few | . | TRBJ1-1
TGCGCCAGCAGCCATCATGGACAGGGCAACTATGGCTACACCTTC | CASSHHGQGNYGYTF | TRBV4-3 | . | TRBD1 | TRBJ1-2
TGCGCCAGCAGCCACCTTGCCCAGGGAGTCCCTGAAGCTTTCTTT | CASSHLAQGVPEAFF | TRBV4-3 | . | . | TRBJ1-1
TGCAGCGTCCCCTCGGTTGGGTACAATGAGCAGTTCTTC | CSVPSVGYNEQFF | TRBV29-1 | . | . | TRBJ2-1
TGTGCCAGCAGCTTCAGGCGGGCGGGAGAGGGAAACAATGAGCAGTTCTTC | CASSFRRAGEGNNEQFF | TRBV5-6 | . | TRBD2 | TRBJ2-1
TGTGCCAGCAGCCCCAACGGCCGGCGGGTTTCGTCCGAGCAGTACTTC | CASSPNGRRVSSEQYF | TRBV9 | . | . | TRBJ2-7
TGTGCCAGCAGCGGACTAGCGGGGGCGGATGAGCAGTTCTTC | CASSGLAGADEQFF | TRBV6-1 | . | TRBD2 | TRBJ2-1
TGTGCCACCAGGGGACAGGGGGCAGTAAACACTGAAGCTTTCTTT | CATRGQGAVNTEAFF | TRBV15 | . | TRBD1 | TRBJ1-1
TGTGCCAGCAGCCCCTCAGGACATCCACGAAGCTCCTACGAGCAGTACTTC | CASSPSGHPRSSYEQYF | TRBV9 | few | . | TRBJ2-7
TGTGCCAGCAGTCCCTCCCCGGGGTTTATTAATGAAAAACTGTTTTTT | CASSPSPGFINEKLFF | TRBV6-5 | few | . | TRBJ1-4
TGTGCCAGCAGTTTAGGAGGGGACGTCCAAGCTTTCTTT | CASSLGGDVQAFF | TRBV12-3/TRBV12-4 | few | . | TRBJ1-1
TGTGCCAGCAGCACGCGACAGGGAAACACTGAAGCTTTCTTT | CASSTRQGNTEAFF | TRBV7-8 | few | TRBD1 | TRBJ1-1
TGCAGTGCTAGCCCGACAGGGGTATTCACTGAAGCTTTCTTT | CSASPTGVFTEAFF | TRBV20-1 | . | TRBD1 | TRBJ1-1
TGTGCCAGCAGTTTAAGAGGGCAGGAACCCTATGGCTACACCTTC | CASSLRGQEPYGYTF | TRBV27 | few | . | TRBJ1-2
TGTGCCAGCAGAATTACAGGGGGAGGCTATGGCTACACCTTC | CASRITGGGYGYTF | TRBV28 | few | TRBD1 | TRBJ1-2
TGCGCCAGCAGCTTGGACCTAGCGGGATGGGCCGGGGAGCTGTTTTTT | CASSLDLAGWAGELFF | TRBV5-1 | few | TRBD2 | TRBJ2-2
TGTGCCAGCAGTTACGGGACAGGGACCTATGGCTACACCTTC | CASSYGTGTYGYTF | TRBV6-2/TRBV6-3 | once | TRBD1 | TRBJ1-2
TGTGCCAGCAGCCAAGAGGCATTGGGTCTTTCCGCCCGGGCCCCCGGGGAGCTGTTTTTT | CASSQEALGLSARAPGELFF | TRBV4-2 | . | . | TRBJ2-2
TGTGCCACCAGCGGCACGGCCCGGAACACTGAAGCTTTCTTT | CATSGTARNTEAFF | TRBV15 | . | . | TRBJ1-1
TGTGCCAGCAGCTTAGACCCGGCGGGAGCCCGCGAGCAGTTCTTC | CASSLDPAGAREQFF | TRBV11-2 | . | TRBD2 | TRBJ2-1